These 29 T cell receptor beta chains originate from one sample sequenced in a study of T cells in localized non-small cell lung cancer. Measured with immunoSEQ multiplex PCR; TCRdb has only the in-frame clones, and not every one. Here the sample spans approximately 33,000 clones, around 85% being singletons. The sample here was peripheral blood, taken before any cancer treatment. The receptor set was obtained from a woman aged 35 to 75 with stage I lung adenocarcinoma.

The chain joins TRBV2 to TRBJ1-4; D not resolved. Per the germline V gene, CDR1 is SNHLY and CDR2 is FYNNEI. This CDR3 spans 13 amino acids. V was pared by 3 bases and J by 8 bases, with 10 bases between. The CDR3 bases are TGTGCCAGCAGTGAGGGCGTTTTGGAAAAACTGTTTTTT. Its protein is CASSEGVLEKLFF.

CDR3 sequence reads: CASSLEGAPNQPQHF. DNA of the CDR3: TGTGCCAGCAGTTTGGAGGGGGCCCCGAATCAGCCCCAGCATTTT. The chain carries TRBV28 and TRBJ1-5; 7 bases agree with TRBD1. Germline V gene sequence: CDR1 MDHEN, CDR2 SYDVKM. CDR3 length: 15 residues. V was pared by 3 bases and J by 4 bases, with 6 bases of the junction left unmatched.

The rearrangement joins TRBV30 to TRBJ2-7, with D tentatively TRBD2 (6 bases). V gave up 4 bases and J gave up 5 bases, with 21 bases separating them. The CDR3 totals 15 residues. Germline V gives CDR1 GTSNPN, CDR2 SVGIG (reference sequence). The CDR3 protein is CAWIPFQGGTHEQYF. CDR3 bases: TGTGCCTGGATTCCCTTCCAGGGCGGGACCCACGAGCAGTACTTC.

The chain couples TRBV7-9 to TRBJ1-5; D not certain. Between the trimmed V and J ends, which lost 1 base and 5 bases, there was a span of 6 bases. The CDR3 spans 13 residues. Germline V gene sequence: CDR1 SEHNR, CDR2 FQNEAQ (reference sequence). The CDR3: CASSLGDYQPQHF. Written as DNA, the CDR3 is TGTGCCAGCAGCTTAGGCGATTATCAGCCCCAGCATTTT.

CDR3 sequence (DNA): TGTGCCAGCATGGCCATGGGGAGCTCCTATAATTCACCCCTCCACTTT. Translating it yields CASMAMGSSYNSPLHF. This chain connects TRBV7-9 to TRBJ1-6; D not certain. From germline, CDR1 is SEHNR and CDR2 FQNEAQ (reference sequence). This CDR3 comprises 16 residues. With 7 bases removed from V and 0 bases from J, the gap between germline ends came to 13 bases. The variable domain in full, with the rest retrieved from reference TRBV7-9 and TRBJ1-6, is DTGVSQNPRHKITKRGQNVTFRCDPISEHNRLYWYRQTLGQGPEFLTYFQNEAQLEKSRLLSDRFSAERPKGSFSTLEIQRTEQGDSAMYLCASMAMGSSYNSPLHFGNGTRLTVT.

The CDR3 reads CASTTRPERDRGQPQHF. The DNA of the CDR3 is TGTGCCAGCACCACCCGACCAGAACGGGACAGGGGTCAGCCCCAGCATTTT. The gene calls are TRBV28 and TRBJ1-5; 10 bases are a match to TRBD1. The CDR3 length is 17 residues. J lost 6 bases, V lost 7 bases, and 15 bases had no gene match. The germline V gene encodes CDR1 MDHEN and CDR2 SYDVKM.

The chain recombines TRBV9 with TRBJ2-5, with unresolved D. This CDR3 contains 15 residues. Germline values: CDR1 SGDLS, CDR2 YYNGEE. V lost 2 bases and J 0 bases, leaving 11 bases between the germline ends. CDR3 DNA: TGTGCCAGCAGCGTCGCAGGCGAAAACCAAGAGACCCAGTACTTC. It translates to CASSVAGENQETQYF.

This rearrangement joins TRBV25-1 to TRBJ1-1, with no clear D. Trimming took off 5 bases at V and 11 bases at J, with 15 bases between the two ends. CDR3 length equals 12 residues. The germline V gene encodes CDR1 MGHDK and CDR2 SYGVNS. The CDR3 DNA is TGTGCCAGCAGTTCCCCAAGATCTGGGGCTTTCTTT. Translated, it gives CASSSPRSGAFF.

The chain is built from TRBV28 and TRBJ1-5, with TRBD1 as a possible D gene (6 bases). V lost 5 bases and J 0 bases, leaving 20 bases between the germline ends. This CDR3 comprises 18 residues. Germline CDR1 MDHEN, CDR2 SYDVKM. CDR3: CASSPYAGGGLSNQPQHF. CDR3 DNA sequence: TGTGCCAGCAGTCCCTATGCGGGGGGGGGCCTTAGCAATCAGCCCCAGCATTTT.

V and J are TRBV12-5 and TRBJ1-2; 10 bases agree with TRBD1. CDR3 length equals 16 residues. Germline V gives CDR1 LGHNT, CDR2 FRNRAP. V was clipped by 1 base and J by 1 base; unmatched bases: 3. CDR3 residues: CASGLATGGLNYGYTF. The DNA of the CDR3 is TGTGCTAGTGGTTTGGCGACAGGGGGCCTTAACTATGGCTACACCTTC.

This chain joins TRBV28 and TRBJ2-7; no clear D. The V gene lost 6 bases and the J gene lost 4 bases, with 7 bases spanning the gap. Germline V CDR1 and CDR2: MDHEN, SYDVKM. The CDR3 is 11 amino acids. CDR3 region: CASRESYEQYF. DNA of the CDR3: TGTGCCAGCAGAGAGTCTTACGAGCAGTACTTC.

V usage is TRBV4-1 and J usage is TRBJ2-2, with D perhaps TRBD1 (5 bases). The CDR3 is 14 amino acids. Germline CDR1 MGHRA, CDR2 YSYEKL. Trimming shortened V by 5 bases and J by 7 bases, and 14 bases separated the two germline ends. This CDR3 reads CASSFDRHLGELFF. The CDR3 coding sequence is TGCGCCAGCAGCTTTGACAGACACCTCGGGGAGCTGTTTTTT.

The CDR3 nucleotides are TGTGCCAGCTCACCGGGGGGCAGCTCCTACAATGAGCAGTTCTTC. It specifies CASSPGGSSYNEQFF. This chain connects TRBV18 to TRBJ2-1; D possibly uses TRBD1 or TRBD2 (6 bases each). The CDR3 sequence is 15 residues long. Deletions cut 3 bases from V and 0 bases from J, with 9 bases between. Germline loops: CDR1 KGHSH, CDR2 LQKENI. Variable domain in full (rest from reference TRBV18 and TRBJ2-1): NAGVMQNPRHLVRRRGQEARLRCSPMKGHSHVYWYRQLPEEGLKFMVYLQKENIIDESGMPKERFSAEFPKEGPSILRIQQVVRGDSAAYFCASSPGGSSYNEQFFGPGTRLTVL.

The rearrangement joins TRBV29-1 to TRBJ2-1; D is unclear. The CDR3 has 14 residues. Between the trimmed V and J ends, which lost 1 base and 6 bases, there was a span of 13 bases. CDR1 and CDR2 from the germline V gene are SQVTM and ANQGSEA. CDR3 amino acids: CSVEGPLGSNEQFF. CDR3 coding DNA: TGCAGCGTTGAAGGCCCCCTGGGGTCCAATGAGCAGTTCTTC.

The chain employs TRBV7-6 and TRBJ2-1; 11 nucleotides agree with TRBD2. Germline V gene sequence: CDR1 SGHVS, CDR2 FNYEAQ. This CDR3 has 16 amino acids. Unmatched junction bases numbered 7, after V lost 5 bases and J lost 4 bases. Here the CDR3 DNA reads TGTGCCAGCAGCCCAGTAGCGGGGGGGAATTACAATGAGCAGTTCTTC. Encoded protein: CASSPVAGGNYNEQFF. Full variable domain (missing parts from reference TRBV7-6 and TRBJ2-1): GAGVSQSPRYKVTKRGQDVALRCDPISGHVSLYWYRQALGQGPEFLTYFNYEAQQDKSGLPNDRFSAERPEGSISTLTIQRTEQRDSAMYRCASSPVAGGNYNEQFFGPGTRLTVL.

The rearrangement joins TRBV28 to TRBJ1-1, with 12 bases lining up with TRBD1. Germline V gene sequence: CDR1 MDHEN, CDR2 SYDVKM. This CDR3 region has 16 residues. J gave up 7 bases and V 1 base, and 7 bases lay outside the gene matches. CDR3 nucleotide sequence: TGTGCCAGCAGTTTATTAGTGGGACAGGGGGCCAGTGAAGCTTTCTTT. Translation gives CASSLLVGQGASEAFF. Using reference TRBV28 and TRBJ1-1 for the parts outside the CDR3, the full variable domain is DVKVTQSSRYLVKRTGEKVFLECVQDMDHENMFWYRQDPGLGLRLIYFSYDVKMKEKGDIPEGYSVSREKKERFSLILESASTNQTSMYLCASSLLVGQGASEAFFGQGTRLTVV.

The chain recombines TRBV4-1 with TRBJ1-2; D gene uncertain. The germline V gene encodes CDR1 MGHRA and CDR2 YSYEKL. The CDR3 sequence is 16 residues long. V was trimmed by 6 bases and J by 8 bases, leaving 25 bases between them. CDR3 sequence (DNA): TGCGCCAGCAGTCTGGGAGAAAGGGCCAGCTCGGGGGGCTACACCTTC. It codes for CASSLGERASSGGYTF.

The CDR3 reads CASSLGSVGNTIYF. CDR3 DNA: TGCGCCAGCAGCTTGGGTTCCGTCGGAAACACCATATATTTT. The chain combines TRBV5-1 with TRBJ1-3; unclear D gene. Trimming pared 0 bases from V and 4 bases from J, leaving 8 bases between. The V gene's germline CDR1 is SGHRS and CDR2 YFSETQ. The CDR3 is made up of 14 amino acids.

Written as DNA, the CDR3 is TGTGCCAGCGGTGTCCGGGGCAGGGGGCTTGAGGACTATGGCTACACCTTC. It encodes CASGVRGRGLEDYGYTF. V is TRBV5-8 and J is TRBJ1-2; 8 nucleotides agree with TRBD1. The germline gives CDR1 SGHTS, CDR2 YDEGEE. There are 17 residues in the CDR3. J was trimmed by 3 bases and V by 7 bases; bases with no gene match: 17.

The chain recombines TRBV7-2 with TRBJ2-5, with D uncertain. The CDR3 has 11 amino acids. Looked up from germline, CDR1 is SGHTA and CDR2 is FQGNSA. Trimming stripped 5 bases from V and 2 bases from J, with 3 bases between. The CDR3 sequence is CASSAQETQYF. The DNA for the CDR3 is TGTGCCAGCAGCGCTCAAGAGACCCAGTACTTC.

The J gene is TRBJ2-7, the V gene TRBV5-1; 8 bases fit TRBD2. The CDR3 extends over 22 amino acids. Germline V gene lookup returns CDR1 SGHRS and CDR2 YFSETQ. With 1 base clipped from V and 1 base from J, the junction kept 25 bases outside the gene matches. The DNA of the CDR3 is TGCGCCAGCAGCTTGCGGGGGGGCCGGGCGCACGGGGAGGGAATACTGTCCTACGAGCAGTACTTC. As protein: CASSLRGGRAHGEGILSYEQYF.

V usage is TRBV28 and J usage is TRBJ1-3; 7 bases are shared with TRBD1. Losses at the gene ends were 8 bases for V and 7 bases for J; bases not matched to a gene: 17. The length of the CDR3 is 16 residues. The germline V gene has CDR1 MDHEN and CDR2 SYDVKM. CDR3 DNA sequence: TGTGCCAGCTATTCGGGGGGTGTCAGGGGGAGCAACACCATATATTTT. This gives the protein CASYSGGVRGSNTIYF.

V is TRBV9 and J is TRBJ2-2; the D is unclear. Between the trimmed V and J ends, which lost 0 bases and 5 bases, there was a span of 5 bases. The CDR3 sequence is 13 residues long. Looked up from germline, CDR1 is SGDLS and CDR2 is YYNGEE. CDR3 in amino acids: CASSVDGTGELFF. The CDR3 DNA sequence: TGTGCCAGCAGCGTAGACGGAACCGGGGAGCTGTTTTTT.

CDR3 sequence reads: CASSLDYAGSGYEQYF. The DNA of the CDR3 is TGTGCCAGCAGCTTAGATTACGCAGGGTCGGGCTACGAGCAGTACTTC. The chain carries TRBV5-5 and TRBJ2-7; tentatively, D is TRBD1 (5 bases). The CDR3 sequence is 16 residues long. Germline loops: CDR1 SGHKS, CDR2 YYEKEE (reference sequence). The germline V and J ends were trimmed by 2 bases and 3 bases, with 18 bases remaining between them.

This rearrangement joins TRBV7-9 to TRBJ2-5; D remains unclear. The J call may be incorrect, as the DNA end agrees better with TRBJ2-7. The V gene's germline CDR1 is SEHNR and CDR2 FQNEAQ (reference sequence). The CDR3 loop spans 13 amino acids. Here the CDR3 DNA reads TGTGCCAGCCCCAGGCCGGAATCCTACGAGCAGTACTTC. Protein: CASPRPESYEQYF.

The chain carries TRBV6-1 and TRBJ2-2; the match to TRBD1 covers 9 bases. Germline-derived CDR1 and CDR2 are MNHNS and SASEGT. This CDR3 spans 15 amino acids. Trimming at V came to 5 bases and at J to 6 bases, leaving 7 bases not matched to a gene. CDR3 nucleotide sequence: TGTGCCAGCAGTATTTGGGACAGGGATGCCGGGGAGCTGTTTTTT. Amino acid sequence: CASSIWDRDAGELFF.

The chain employs TRBV6-6 and TRBJ1-6; D remains ambiguous. CDR3 size: 14 residues. Trimming took 6 bases from V and 7 from J, leaving 13 bases between them. Per the germline V gene, CDR1 is MNHNY and CDR2 is SVGAGI (reference sequence). Here the CDR3 reads CASSPPRPNSPLHF. Here the CDR3 DNA reads TGTGCCAGCAGCCCCCCTCGCCCCAATTCACCCCTCCACTTT.

The chain uses TRBV5-1 and TRBJ2-1, with 12 bases identical to TRBD2. Germline CDR1 and CDR2: SGHRS and YFSETQ. There are 15 residues in the CDR3. J gave up 4 bases and V 4 bases, and 3 bases lay outside the gene matches. This CDR3 reads CASSAGTSGYNEQFF. The DNA for the CDR3 is TGCGCCAGCAGCGCTGGGACTAGCGGGTACAATGAGCAGTTCTTC.

The chain links TRBV5-5 to TRBJ1-4; D is possibly TRBD1 (6 bases). Trimming left V 6 bases short and J 4 bases short, with 10 bases between. This CDR3 is built from 13 residues. Germline-derived CDR1 and CDR2 are SGHKS and YYEKEE (reference sequence). The CDR3 sequence is CASTRGGNEKLFF. CDR3 bases: TGTGCCAGCACCAGGGGTGGTAATGAAAAACTGTTTTTT.